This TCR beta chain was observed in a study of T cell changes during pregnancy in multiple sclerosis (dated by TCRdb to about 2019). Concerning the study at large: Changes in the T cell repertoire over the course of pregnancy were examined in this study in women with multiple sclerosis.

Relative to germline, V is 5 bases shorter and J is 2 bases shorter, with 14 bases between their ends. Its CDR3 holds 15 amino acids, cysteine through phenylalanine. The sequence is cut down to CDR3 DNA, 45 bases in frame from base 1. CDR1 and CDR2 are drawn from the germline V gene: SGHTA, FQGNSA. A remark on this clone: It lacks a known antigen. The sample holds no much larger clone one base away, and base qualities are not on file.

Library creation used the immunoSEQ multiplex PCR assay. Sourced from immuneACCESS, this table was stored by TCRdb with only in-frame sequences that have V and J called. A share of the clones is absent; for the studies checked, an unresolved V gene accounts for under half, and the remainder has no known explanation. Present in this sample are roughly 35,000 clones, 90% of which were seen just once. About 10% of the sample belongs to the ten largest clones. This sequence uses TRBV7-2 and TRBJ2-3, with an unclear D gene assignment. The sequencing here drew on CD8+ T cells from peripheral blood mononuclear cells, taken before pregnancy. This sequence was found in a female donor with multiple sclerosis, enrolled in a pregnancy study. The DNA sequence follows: TGTGCCAGCAGCCCAGGTTTTCCTACCACAGATACGCAGTATTTT. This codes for CASSPGFPTTDTQYF. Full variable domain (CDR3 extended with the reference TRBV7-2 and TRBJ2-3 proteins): GAGVSQSPSNKVTEKGKDVELRCDPISGHTALYWYRQSLGQGLEFLIYFQGNSAPDKSGLPSDRFSAERTGGSVSTLTIQRTQQEDSAVYLCASSPGFPTTDTQYFGPGTRLTVL.